This T cell receptor beta chain was profiled in a study of T cell responses to AZD1222 COVID-19 vaccine. The V end was cut by 4 bases, the J end by 3 bases, with 18 bases between. Germline lookup yields CDR1 SGHAT and CDR2 FQNNGV. The length of the CDR3 is 16 residues. Study outcomes and limitations: The CD4 TCRs associated with vaccination extended across spike and predominated at 160-218 and 743-854. Among the donors, most were white British and more were female, and clonal diversity was possibly underestimated. Repertoire collection took place solely once the T cell response had peaked. Receipt of two AZD1222 doses was followed by a rise in Spike-specific TCR breadth and depth.

Some clones are missing from TCRdb's copy, which holds only in-frame ones; the method was immunoSEQ multiplex PCR. The table includes approximately 80,000 clones, approximately 83% detected once. Worth noting for this clone: The antigen is not known.

The TCR sequence derives from an adult who received the AZD1222 COVID-19 vaccine. The chain uses TRBV11-2 and TRBJ1-2; D unclear. This sample comprised peripheral blood, obtained 28 days after the second AZD1222 dose. The CDR3 is CASSSFRGRRDYGYTF. In nucleotides, the CDR3 is TGTGCCAGCAGCTCCTTCCGGGGTCGGAGGGACTATGGCTACACCTTC.